The 13 T cell receptor beta chains reported below all come from one sample, sequenced in a study of graft-versus-host responses after intestinal transplantation. No antigens are known for them. Clones were sequenced by immunoSEQ multiplex PCR, and TCRdb holds only the in-frame ones, with some missing. Of 90,000 to 120,000 clones detected, roughly 87% appear once; the ten largest clones hold less than 0.85%. This sample comprised unstimulated CD4+ T cells sorted from spleen or lymph node cells, obtained before transplant. All receptors come from a human donor who was the organ donor for an intestinal transplant.

This clone was observed a handful of times. This chain joins TRBV30 and TRBJ1-5, with D perhaps TRBD1 (5 bases). CDR3 length: 13 amino acids. Trimming stripped 0 bases from V and 2 bases from J, with 5 bases between. Germline V gives CDR1 GTSNPN, CDR2 SVGIG (reference sequence). The CDR3 reads CAWSVQGNQPQHF. DNA of the CDR3: TGTGCCTGGAGTGTACAGGGCAATCAGCCCCAGCATTTT.

For the CDR3, the DNA is TGTGCCAGCAGCCAAGAGAGAACTGCCACAGATACGCAGTATTTT. This codes for CASSQERTATDTQYF. The rearrangement uses TRBV4-2 and TRBJ2-3; no firm D call. The ends were cut back, 0 bases at V and 2 bases at J, with 9 bases in the middle. This CDR3 comprises 15 residues. Looked up from germline, CDR1 is LGHNA and CDR2 is YNFKEQ.

The chain recombines TRBV7-9 with TRBJ2-3, with 8 bases fitting TRBD1. J gave up 2 bases and V 5 bases, and 6 bases lay outside the gene matches. This CDR3 region has 15 residues. The V gene's germline CDR1 is SEHNR and CDR2 FQNEAQ (reference sequence). The CDR3 loop reads CASSPTGVPTDTQYF. In DNA, the CDR3 is TGTGCCAGCAGCCCGACAGGGGTCCCCACAGATACGCAGTATTTT.

The chain is built from TRBV5-1 and TRBJ2-2, with D perhaps being TRBD1 or TRBD2 (6 bases each). The CDR3 has 16 amino acids. In germline, CDR1 is SGHRS, CDR2 YFSETQ. Between the trimmed V and J ends, which lost 0 bases and 5 bases, there was a span of 14 bases. CDR3 in amino acids: CASSLGTTRGTGELFF. CDR3 DNA sequence: TGCGCCAGCAGCTTGGGGACGACTAGGGGGACCGGGGAGCTGTTTTTT.

The CDR3 loop reads CASSRGYSGGYTF. CDR3 sequence (DNA): TGTGCCAGTAGTCGGGGCTACTCGGGAGGCTACACCTTC. This chain joins TRBV19 and TRBJ1-2; TRBD1 might be the D (5 bases). Per the germline V gene, CDR1 is LNHDA and CDR2 is SQIVND (reference sequence). The CDR3 contains 13 residues. V was cut by 5 bases and J by 8 bases, with 15 bases left in between.

The V call is TRBV9, the J call TRBJ2-1, with 13 bases lining up with TRBD2. The CDR3 spans 15 residues. The germline CDR1 and CDR2 sequences are SGDLS and YYNGEE. The ends lost 4 bases at V and 7 bases at J; junction bases unmatched: 5. Here the CDR3 reads CASSRGLAGENEQFF. The CDR3 bases are TGTGCCAGCAGCCGAGGACTAGCGGGGGAGAATGAGCAGTTCTTC.

This rearrangement joins TRBV7-9 to TRBJ2-4, with 13 nucleotides matching TRBD2. The V gene end was trimmed by 5 bases and the J gene end by 0 bases; junction bases not matched to a gene: 10. The CDR3 sequence is 19 residues long. Looked up from germline, CDR1 is SEHNR and CDR2 is FQNEAQ (reference sequence). The CDR3 protein is CASSPTSGRSALAKNIQYF. The CDR3 DNA reads TGTGCCAGCAGCCCGACTAGCGGGAGGTCTGCTCTAGCCAAAAACATTCAGTACTTC. The whole variable domain, filled in from reference TRBV7-9 and TRBJ2-4, reads DTGVSQNPRHKITKRGQNVTFRCDPISEHNRLYWYRQTLGQGPEFLTYFQNEAQLEKSRLLSDRFSAERPKGSFSTLEIQRTEQGDSAMYLCASSPTSGRSALAKNIQYFGAGTRLSVL.

A few counts support this clone. The V gene is TRBV11-2, the J gene TRBJ2-3, with 9 bases fitting TRBD2. The ends lost 3 bases at V and 2 bases at J; junction bases unmatched: 3. Germline CDR1 is SGHAT and CDR2 is FQNNGV. The CDR3 loop spans 15 amino acids. CDR3 region: CASSLGGGATDTQYF. For the CDR3, the DNA is TGTGCCAGCAGCTTGGGCGGGGGGGCCACAGATACGCAGTATTTT. Drawing the rest from reference TRBV11-2 and TRBJ2-3, the complete variable domain is EAGVAQSPRYKIIEKRQSVAFWCNPISGHATLYWYQQILGQGPKLLIQFQNNGVVDDSQLPKDRFSAERLKGVDSTLKIQPAKLEDSAVYLCASSLGGGATDTQYFGPGTRLTVL.

This chain connects TRBV6-1 to TRBJ2-5, with 10 bases lining up with TRBD2. This CDR3 comprises 14 residues. CDR1 is MNHNS, CDR2 SASEGT, per germline. Losses at the gene ends were 8 bases for V and 5 bases for J; bases not matched to a gene: 8. CDR3 sequence: CASSSGGAGETQYF. In nucleotides, the CDR3 is TGTGCCAGCTCGAGCGGGGGGGCAGGCGAGACCCAGTACTTC.

The table lists this clone with a few counts. The chain has TRBV9 and TRBJ1-2; 7 nucleotides agree with TRBD1. J lost 6 bases, V lost 0 bases, and 8 bases had no gene match. Germline loops: CDR1 SGDLS, CDR2 YYNGEE. The CDR3 spans 15 residues. The CDR3 nucleotides read TGTGCCAGCAGCGTAGAAGGCAGGGGGATTAATGGCTACACCTTC. This gives the protein CASSVEGRGINGYTF.

J is TRBJ1-2 and V is TRBV28; D may be TRBD1 (6 bases). Trimming shortened V by 4 bases and J by 4 bases, and 19 bases separated the two germline ends. CDR1 and CDR2 from the germline V gene are MDHEN and SYDVKM. This CDR3 has 16 amino acids. The CDR3 region is CASSSHLGDNFYGYTF. The CDR3 nucleotides are TGTGCCAGCAGTTCCCACCTAGGGGACAACTTCTATGGCTACACCTTC.

This clone was counted between two and nine times. DNA for the CDR3: TGTGCCAGCAGTTTTAGTAGCACTAGCACCGGGGAGCTGTTTTTT. It encodes CASSFSSTSTGELFF. The chain couples TRBV6-1 to TRBJ2-2; the D gene is possibly TRBD2 (5 bases). Germline assignment: CDR1 MNHNS and CDR2 SASEGT. Trimming left V 5 bases short and J 4 bases short, with 14 bases between. CDR3 length: 15 amino acids.

This chain connects TRBV30 to TRBJ1-5; perhaps TRBD1 as D (5 bases). Germline-derived CDR1 and CDR2 are GTSNPN and SVGIG (reference sequence). This CDR3 spans 15 amino acids. V gave up 0 bases and J gave up 4 bases, with 13 bases separating them. The CDR3: CAWSVLGRGNQPQHF. CDR3 DNA sequence: TGTGCCTGGAGTGTATTAGGTAGGGGAAATCAGCCCCAGCATTTT.